Shown below are 27 T cell receptor beta chains from a single sample sequenced in a study of cytomegalovirus exposure and HLA in healthy donors. TCRdb's copy holds only in-frame clones and misses some; the assay was immunoSEQ multiplex PCR. The repertoire holds fewer than 150,000 clones, with roughly 90% as singletons. Sequencing was done on a sample of PBMCs. The receptors were gathered from a man aged 25-45 years in good health and CMV-seronegative.

The CDR3 DNA reads as TGTGCCAGCAGCTTACAGGGGGCGTCCTCCTACGAGCAGTACTTC. This encodes CASSLQGASSYEQYF. This sequence joins TRBV7-9 and TRBJ2-7; 8 bases match TRBD1. V dropped 2 bases and J dropped 0; count of bases not matched to a gene: 3. Germline V gene sequence: CDR1 SEHNR, CDR2 FQNEAQ (reference sequence). This CDR3 has 15 amino acids.

J is TRBJ2-3 and V is TRBV7-9; 9 bases are shared with TRBD2. The length of the CDR3 is 14 residues. Per germline, CDR1 SEHNR and CDR2 FQNEAQ (reference sequence). The V and J ends lost 8 bases and 2 bases, in that order; junction bases with no gene match: 5. In DNA form, the CDR3 reads TGTGCCAGCCTGCCTAGCGGGAACACAGATACGCAGTATTTT. The encoded protein is CASLPSGNTDTQYF.

V is TRBV27 and J is TRBJ1-1; D might be TRBD1 (5 bases). Germline V gives CDR1 MNHEY, CDR2 SMNVEV (reference sequence). The germline V and J ends were trimmed by 5 bases and 5 bases, with 15 bases remaining between them. CDR3 size: 14 residues. CDR3 sequence: CASSVQGRGTEAFF. CDR3 sequence (DNA): TGTGCCAGCAGTGTTCAGGGTAGGGGTACTGAAGCTTTCTTT.

J is TRBJ2-1 and V is TRBV19; possible D gene TRBD2, 5 bases. The CDR3 is made up of 14 amino acids. Per the germline V gene, CDR1 is LNHDA and CDR2 is SQIVND (reference sequence). The ends were cut back, 8 bases at V and 0 bases at J, with 11 bases in the middle. The DNA for the CDR3 is TGTGCCAGTCACTCTAGCTCCTCCTACAATGAGCAGTTCTTC. It translates to CASHSSSSYNEQFF. The full variable domain, in which reference TRBV19 and TRBJ2-1 provide the parts outside the CDR3, is DGGITQSPKYLFRKEGQNVTLSCEQNLNHDAMYWYRQDPGQGLRLIYYSQIVNDFQKGDIAEGYSVSREKKESFPLTVTSAQKNPTAFYLCASHSSSSYNEQFFGPGTRLTVL.

This chain joins TRBV4-1 and TRBJ1-6; D is ambiguous. There are 19 residues in the CDR3. Trimming removed 4 bases from V and 2 bases from J, with 21 bases in between. Germline V lookup: CDR1 MGHRA, CDR2 YSYEKL. The CDR3 is CASSPFGVGDPAYNSPLHF. The CDR3 DNA is TGCGCCAGCAGCCCATTCGGGGTGGGCGATCCAGCCTATAATTCACCCCTCCACTTT.

In its sample, this clone was seen a few times. The chain recombines TRBV2 with TRBJ1-5; 12 bases map to TRBD1. V lost 7 bases, J lost 1 base, and 8 bases stayed unmatched. Germline V lookup: CDR1 SNHLY, CDR2 FYNNEI. The CDR3 runs to 17 residues. DNA of the CDR3: TGTGCCAGCATCCGGGACAGGGGGCTTTACAGCAATCAGCCCCAGCATTTT. This encodes CASIRDRGLYSNQPQHF.

The CDR3 sequence is CATQAGTNEKLFF. CDR3 in DNA: TGTGCCACCCAAGCAGGGACTAATGAAAAACTGTTTTTT. The J gene is TRBJ1-4, the V gene TRBV15, with D possibly TRBD1 on 5 matching bases. V was clipped by 8 bases and J by 2 bases, with 9 bases between them. Germline V gene lookup returns CDR1 LNHNV and CDR2 YYDKDF (reference sequence). CDR3 length: 13 residues.

This chain links TRBV29-1 with TRBJ2-7; TRBD2 matches at 13 bases. Per germline, CDR1 SQVTM and CDR2 ANQGSEA. The trim removed 6 bases at V and 8 bases at J, leaving 7 bases unmatched. The CDR3 is 13 residues long. CDR3 region: CSVLLAGGRKQYF. The CDR3 DNA reads TGCAGCGTCTTACTAGCGGGAGGGCGAAAGCAGTACTTC.

The gene calls are TRBV5-5 and TRBJ2-7; tentatively, D is TRBD1 (5 bases). V was cut by 1 base and J by 3 bases, with 14 bases left in between. The CDR3 totals 15 residues. Germline values: CDR1 SGHKS, CDR2 YYEKEE (reference sequence). The CDR3, as DNA: TGTGCCAGCAGCTTGTTGTCCGGACAAAACTACGAGCAGTACTTC. Translating gives CASSLLSGQNYEQYF.

The chain combines TRBV7-2 with TRBJ2-7, with D possibly matching TRBD2 (5 bases). There are 14 residues in the CDR3. V was pared by 6 bases and J by 0 bases, with 12 bases between. Germline values: CDR1 SGHTA, CDR2 FQGNSA. CDR3 nucleotides: TGTGCCAGCAGTGAGGAGAGCGGCTCCTACGAGCAGTACTTC. Translating it yields CASSEESGSYEQYF. Complete variable domain (other parts from reference TRBV7-2 and TRBJ2-7): GAGVSQSPSNKVTEKGKDVELRCDPISGHTALYWYRQSLGQGLEFLIYFQGNSAPDKSGLPSDRFSAERTGGSVSTLTIQRTQQEDSAVYLCASSEESGSYEQYFGPGTRLTVT.

The V and J genes are TRBV19 and TRBJ2-7, with a possible D match to TRBD1 (6 bases). The CDR3 length is 15 residues. V was clipped by 5 bases and J by 2 bases, with 16 bases between them. From germline, CDR1 is LNHDA and CDR2 SQIVND (reference sequence). The DNA for the CDR3 is TGTGCCAGTAGTGATGACCCGGACAGCCCCTACGAGCAGTACTTC. It yields the protein CASSDDPDSPYEQYF.

This chain connects TRBV19 to TRBJ2-3; D is uncertain. Germline V gene data show CDR1 as LNHDA and CDR2 as SQIVND (reference sequence). The V and J ends lost 6 bases and 2 bases respectively, with 3 bases between them. The CDR3 has 11 residues. The CDR3 DNA sequence: TGTGCCAGTAGGTACACAGATACGCAGTATTTT. It specifies CASRYTDTQYF.

V gene TRBV5-4 combines with J gene TRBJ2-7, with a tentative D call TRBD2 (6 bases). The germline V and J ends were trimmed by 1 base and 7 bases, with 18 bases remaining between them. Germline CDR1 reads SGHNT; CDR2 reads YYREEE (reference sequence). CDR3 size: 15 residues. CDR3 in amino acids: CASSLTAGRSGEQYF. The CDR3 bases are TGTGCCAGCAGCTTGACGGCGGGAAGGTCGGGAGAGCAGTACTTC.

The chain recombines TRBV5-4 with TRBJ2-5; TRBD1 matches 7 bases. Germline assignment: CDR1 SGHNT and CDR2 YYREEE (reference sequence). This CDR3 contains 13 residues. V was clipped by 6 bases and J by 2 bases; unmatched bases: 4. CDR3 DNA sequence: TGTGCCAGCACCCCGGGACAGCAAGAGACCCAGTACTTC. Amino acids: CASTPGQQETQYF.

This sequence joins TRBV5-1 and TRBJ2-2, with D perhaps matching TRBD2 (5 bases). With 4 bases removed from V and 5 bases from J, the gap between germline ends came to 12 bases. This CDR3 contains 14 residues. Per germline, CDR1 SGHRS and CDR2 YFSETQ. The CDR3, as DNA: TGCGCCAGCAGCGCAGACTATAAGACCGGGGAGCTGTTTTTT. This translates into CASSADYKTGELFF.

The rearrangement links TRBV9 to TRBJ2-2, with 9 bases matching TRBD1. The CDR3 loop spans 15 amino acids. Germline assignment: CDR1 SGDLS and CDR2 YYNGEE. The V gene end was trimmed by 2 bases and the J gene end by 5 bases; junction bases not matched to a gene: 4. CDR3 in amino acids: CASSVGTGWTGELFF. The DNA of the CDR3 is TGTGCCAGCAGCGTTGGGACAGGGTGGACCGGGGAGCTGTTTTTT.

Points on this clone: Other nucleotide sequences from this sample produce the same CDR3. J is TRBJ2-3 and V is TRBV5-1; D is unclear. Germline V lookup: CDR1 SGHRS, CDR2 YFSETQ. CDR3 length equals 13 residues. Trimming removed 0 bases from V and 1 base from J, with 3 bases in between. The CDR3 loop is CASSLAGTDTQYF. The CDR3 nucleotides are TGCGCCAGCAGCTTGGCGGGCACAGATACGCAGTATTTT.

This clone was found once. V and J are TRBV30 and TRBJ2-2; the D gene is possibly TRBD2 (7 bases). The CDR3 runs 16 residues. V was pared by 4 bases and J by 4 bases, with 19 bases between. Germline values: CDR1 GTSNPN, CDR2 SVGIG (reference sequence). The CDR3 sequence: CAWTHTGGHGTGELFF. As DNA, the CDR3 is TGTGCCTGGACCCACACCGGGGGGCACGGCACCGGGGAGCTGTTTTTT. The full variable domain, completed using reference TRBV30 and TRBJ2-2, is SQTIHQWPATLVQPVGSPLSLECTVEGTSNPNLYWYRQAAGRGLQLLFYSVGIGQISSEVPQNLSASRPQDRQFILSSKKLLLSDSGFYLCAWTHTGGHGTGELFFGEGSRLTVL.

The V and J genes are TRBV4-2 and TRBJ1-1; D is undetermined. V was pared by 1 base and J by 1 base, with 7 bases between. The CDR3 has 14 residues. CDR1 is LGHNA, CDR2 YNFKEQ, per germline. CDR3 amino acids: CASSQVQPNTEAFF. As DNA, the CDR3 is TGTGCCAGCAGCCAAGTACAGCCGAACACTGAAGCTTTCTTT.

This CDR3 is CAWSVRRGSGNTIYF. The CDR3 DNA follows: TGTGCCTGGAGTGTTCGCAGAGGGAGTGGAAACACCATATATTTT. The genes are TRBV30 and TRBJ1-3; D ambiguous. V was shortened by 0 bases and J by 3 bases, with 12 bases between the two germline ends. CDR3 length: 15 residues. Germline CDR1 is GTSNPN and CDR2 is SVGIG (reference sequence).

The V and J genes are TRBV11-2 and TRBJ1-2, with D possibly matching TRBD1 (5 bases). This CDR3 comprises 14 residues. V was trimmed by 5 bases and J by 2 bases, leaving 12 bases between them. In germline, CDR1 is SGHAT, CDR2 FQNNGV. The CDR3 region is CASSRGELNYGYTF. The CDR3 DNA is TGTGCCAGCAGCCGGGGGGAGTTAAACTATGGCTACACCTTC.

This chain uses TRBV7-6 with TRBJ2-7, with a weak D call TRBD1 (6 bases). V gave up 2 bases and J gave up 2 bases, with 13 bases separating them. The CDR3 is 15 residues long. The germline gives CDR1 SGHVS, CDR2 FNYEAQ. The DNA of the CDR3 is TGTGCCAGCAGCTTAAGGGACACCAAGCCCTACGAGCAGTACTTC. Translated: CASSLRDTKPYEQYF.

The J gene is TRBJ1-1, the V gene TRBV2; D not certain. The CDR3 runs 12 residues. Germline values: CDR1 SNHLY, CDR2 FYNNEI. V was cut by 8 bases and J by 2 bases, with 9 bases left in between. The CDR3 loop reads CASSYRNTEAFF. Written as DNA, the CDR3 is TGTGCCAGCTCTTATCGTAACACTGAAGCTTTCTTT.

The genes are TRBV7-2 and TRBJ2-5; 9 nucleotides line up with TRBD2. Germline loops: CDR1 SGHTA, CDR2 FQGNSA. CDR3 length: 19 amino acids. The V and J ends lost 6 bases and 5 bases, in that order; junction bases with no gene match: 22. As DNA, the CDR3 is TGTGCCAGCAGTTGGGTAGCGGGAGCAGGATCCCTCAGGTTGGAGACCCAGTACTTC. Its translation is CASSWVAGAGSLRLETQYF. Complete variable domain (other parts from reference TRBV7-2 and TRBJ2-5): GAGVSQSPSNKVTEKGKDVELRCDPISGHTALYWYRQSLGQGLEFLIYFQGNSAPDKSGLPSDRFSAERTGGSVSTLTIQRTQQEDSAVYLCASSWVAGAGSLRLETQYFGPGTRLLVL.

The chain recombines TRBV6-1 with TRBJ2-1; the match to TRBD1 covers 8 bases. This CDR3 spans 13 amino acids. Germline trimming cut 5 bases from V and 8 bases from J; bases unmatched to any gene: 5. Germline values: CDR1 MNHNS, CDR2 SASEGT. CDR3 protein: CASSQPDRDEQFF. In DNA, the CDR3 is TGTGCCAGCAGTCAACCGGACAGGGATGAGCAGTTCTTC.

V gene TRBV27 combines with J gene TRBJ1-6, with 8 bases fitting TRBD1. The CDR3 loop spans 17 amino acids. Per the germline V gene, CDR1 is MNHEY and CDR2 is SMNVEV (reference sequence). Losses at the gene ends were 4 bases for V and 0 bases for J; bases not matched to a gene: 5. CDR3 DNA sequence: TGTGCCAGCAGTTGGGGACAGGAGAGCTCCTATAATTCACCCCTCCACTTT. Translated, it gives CASSWGQESSYNSPLHF.

The chain uses TRBV27 and TRBJ1-2, with a tentative D call TRBD1 (6 bases). The germline CDR1 and CDR2 sequences are MNHEY and SMNVEV (reference sequence). The ends were cut back, 3 bases at V and 0 bases at J, with 17 bases in the middle. The CDR3 sequence is 17 residues long. CDR3 in DNA: TGTGCCAGCAGTTTGTGGGGGCCAGGGAGAGCTAACTATGGCTACACCTTC. It encodes CASSLWGPGRANYGYTF.